Listed below are T cell receptor beta chains from one sample, sequenced in a study of T cell responses to AZD1222 COVID-19 vaccine. Method: immunoSEQ multiplex PCR; TCRdb's copy keeps in-frame clones and lacks some. Altogether 90,000 to 130,000 clones are present, about nine tenths being singletons, with the ten largest covering 2% to 2.5%. Here the sequenced sample was peripheral blood, taken 28 days after the second AZD1222 dose. The receptors derive from an adult who received the AZD1222 COVID-19 vaccine. Each CDR3 is given with its conserved first and last residue. A D gene is named only where the DNA matches it firmly. Clone size is shown for a subset of rows, as once, few, many or a class of expanded clone.

clone size,V gene,J gene,D gene,CDR3 DNA,CDR3 protein
-,TRBV5-5,TRBJ1-2,TRBD1,TGTGCCAGCAGCAGGGAGGACAGGGGGCAAGGTGGCTACACCTTC,CASSREDRGQGGYTF
-,TRBV24-1,TRBJ2-7,TRBD2,TGTGCCACCAGTGGACGCGGGAGAAACTACGAGCAGTACTTC,CATSGRGRNYEQYF
-,TRBV7-2,TRBJ2-3,TRBD2,TGTGCCGGAGCGGGGGGTCCCACAGATACGCAGTATTTT,CAGAGGPTDTQYF
-,TRBV15,TRBJ1-4,TRBD1,TGTGCCACCAGCAGAGAATGGGACAGGGGAGAAACTAATGAAAAACTGTTTTTT,CATSREWDRGETNEKLFF
-,TRBV18,TRBJ1-2,-,TGTGCCAGCTCACCCCAAGGAAGTGGCTACACCTTC,CASSPQGSGYTF
once,TRBV6-5,TRBJ1-2,TRBD1,TGTGCCAGCCTCGGGACAGGGGAAGGCTACACCTTC,CASLGTGEGYTF
-,TRBV7-2,TRBJ2-3,TRBD1,TGTGCCAGCAGCTTAGTGGGGACAGGGAGGGCAGATACGCAGTATTTT,CASSLVGTGRADTQYF
-,TRBV25-1,TRBJ1-1,-,TGTGCCAGCAGTATCGCAGCGAACACTGAAGCTTTCTTT,CASSIAANTEAFF
-,TRBV6-6,TRBJ1-2,TRBD1,TGTGCCAGCACCCAGGGGGGGACCTATGGCTACACCTTC,CASTQGGTYGYTF
-,TRBV7-8,TRBJ1-3,-,TGTGCCAGCAGCTCCCCCGGGGTAGGGCACTCTGGAAACACCATATATTTT,CASSSPGVGHSGNTIYF
-,TRBV9,TRBJ2-2,-,TGTGCCAGCAGCGTTTACACTCTAACCGGGGAGCTGTTTTTT,CASSVYTLTGELFF
-,TRBV2,TRBJ1-5,TRBD1,TGTGCCAGCGGACAGGTAGACAATAGCAATCAGCCCCAGCATTTT,CASGQVDNSNQPQHF
once,TRBV11-2,TRBJ1-2,-,TGTGCCAGCAGCCCACTTTGGGGCCGGGGGTATGGCTACACCTTC,CASSPLWGRGYGYTF
-,TRBV9,TRBJ2-2,-,TGTGCCAGCAGGTGGGGGAACACCGGGGAGCTGTTTTTT,CASRWGNTGELFF
-,TRBV24-1,TRBJ1-2,-,TGTGCCACCAGCCCGGGTGGCAACTATGGCTACACCTTC,CATSPGGNYGYTF
-,TRBV5-4,TRBJ2-5,-,TGTGCCAGCAGCTTGGCCGAAGAGACCCAGTACTTC,CASSLAEETQYF
few,TRBV11-2,TRBJ1-2,-,TGTGCCAGCAGCGCGAGGGGGGGACACAGCTATGGCTACACCTTC,CASSARGGHSYGYTF
-,TRBV27,TRBJ2-1,-,TGTGCCAGCTCCGTAGGCTACAATGAGCAGTTCTTC,CASSVGYNEQFF
once,TRBV3-1/TRBV3-2,TRBJ2-1,TRBD1,TGTGCCAGCAGCCAAACCGGGACAGGGATCCGGGATGAGCAGTTCTTC,CASSQTGTGIRDEQFF
-,TRBV5-5,TRBJ2-3,-,TGTGCCAGCAGCTTGGCCGGGGCTACGCAGTATTTT,CASSLAGATQYF
-,TRBV5-6,TRBJ2-1,TRBD2,TGTGCCAGCAGCCCGACTAGCGGGGGGGTAACCTACAATGAGCAGTTCTTC,CASSPTSGGVTYNEQFF
-,TRBV29-1,TRBJ1-1,-,TGCAGCGTTGGGGCCAGGGTAGTTTCTGGGGCTTTCTTT,CSVGARVVSGAFF
-,TRBV5-4,TRBJ2-4,-,TGTGCCAGCAGCTTGGGGCTAGGGTTCCGGGCCGGCAAAAACATTCAGTACTTC,CASSLGLGFRAGKNIQYF
-,TRBV4-3,TRBJ2-3,-,TGCGCCAGCAGCCCTGTAGGGGGGACAAGCACAGATACGCAGTATTTT,CASSPVGGTSTDTQYF
-,TRBV6-6,TRBJ1-5,-,TGTGCCAGCAGTTACTCGACAGAGGACGTGCAGCCCCAGCATTTT,CASSYSTEDVQPQHF
-,TRBV2,TRBJ1-1,TRBD1,TGTGCCAGCAGTGAAAGGGGACAGGACACTGAAGCTTTCTTT,CASSERGQDTEAFF
-,TRBV5-4,TRBJ2-3,-,TGTGCCAGCAGCTTGGGCAGGGCTAGCGATACGCAGTATTTT,CASSLGRASDTQYF
-,TRBV6-5,TRBJ1-3,-,TGTGCCAGCAGTACTCAGGGATCTGGAAACACCATATATTTT,CASSTQGSGNTIYF
-,TRBV9,TRBJ1-2,-,TGTGCCAGCAGCATCCCAGGGGATGGCTACACCTTC,CASSIPGDGYTF
once,TRBV5-1,TRBJ2-2,-,TGCGCCAGCAGCAGGGACGGACGAGCCGGGGAGCTGTTTTTT,CASSRDGRAGELFF
-,TRBV6-2/TRBV6-3,TRBJ1-2,TRBD1,TGTGCCAGCAGTTACCCACCCGAGGACAGGAATATTCTTGGCTACACCTTC,CASSYPPEDRNILGYTF
-,TRBV7-2,TRBJ2-4,TRBD1,TGTGCCAGCAGCCCAGACAGGGTTCTCCTGAACATTCAGTACTTC,CASSPDRVLLNIQYF
-,TRBV3-1/TRBV3-2,TRBJ2-7,TRBD2,TGTGCCAGCAGCCTCGGACTAGCGGGGGGCTACTACGAGCAGTACTTC,CASSLGLAGGYYEQYF
once,TRBV6-2/TRBV6-3,TRBJ2-3,TRBD2,TGTGCCAGCAGTTATGGGCTAGCGGGGAACACAGATACGCAGTATTTT,CASSYGLAGNTDTQYF
-,TRBV7-2,TRBJ2-7,-,TGTGCCAGCAGCTTAGCTCGGCTTACAGGGTACGAGCAGTACTTC,CASSLARLTGYEQYF
-,TRBV7-2,TRBJ2-5,-,TGTGCCAGCAGCTTGGACTGGCTCGGTGAGACCCAGTACTTC,CASSLDWLGETQYF
-,TRBV20-1,TRBJ1-5,-,TGCAGTGCTAGTGGGGAGTATAGCAATCAGCCCCAGCATTTT,CSASGEYSNQPQHF
once,TRBV7-6,TRBJ2-1,TRBD2,TGTGCCAGCAGCTTGACGACTAGCGCGTCCTACAATGAGCAGTTCTTC,CASSLTTSASYNEQFF
-,TRBV6-5,TRBJ1-2,-,TGTGCCAGCAGTTGGCCCCGGAGGGAAGGGTATGGCTACACCTTC,CASSWPRREGYGYTF
-,TRBV18,TRBJ2-7,TRBD1,TGTGCCAGCTCACCACCGACAGGGGTTTACGAGCAGTACTTC,CASSPPTGVYEQYF
-,TRBV7-2,TRBJ2-7,-,TGTGCCAGCAGCTTATCCTATGGCGGGTTGATGGCCGAGCAGTACTTC,CASSLSYGGLMAEQYF
-,TRBV5-1,TRBJ2-2,-,TGCGCCAGCAGCTTGGGACGGGCCGGGGAGCTGTTTTTT,CASSLGRAGELFF
-,TRBV18,TRBJ2-7,TRBD1,TGTGCCAGCTCACCACCCGGGACAGGGTCCAGCGAGCAGTACTTC,CASSPPGTGSSEQYF
-,TRBV3-1/TRBV3-2,TRBJ2-1,TRBD1,TGTGCCAGCAGCGACCGGGACAGGAAATACAATGAGCAGTTCTTC,CASSDRDRKYNEQFF
-,TRBV28,TRBJ1-5,-,TGTGCCAGCAGTTTGGGGGGGAGGGGCAATCAGCCCCAGCATTTT,CASSLGGRGNQPQHF
-,TRBV15,TRBJ2-5,-,TGTGCCACCAGCAGAGAAGGGATCCAAGAGACCCAGTACTTC,CATSREGIQETQYF
-,TRBV7-2,TRBJ2-2,TRBD2,TGTGCCAGCAGCGCGGCGGGGAGGGCGCTCACCGGGGAGCTGTTTTTT,CASSAAGRALTGELFF
-,TRBV11-2,TRBJ2-1,TRBD2,TGTGCCAGCAGCCGAGGGACTAGCGGTTACAATGAGCAGTTCTTC,CASSRGTSGYNEQFF
-,TRBV7-2,TRBJ1-2,-,TGTGCCAGCAGCCCTCGTGCGGGTGTTAACTATGGCTACACCTTC,CASSPRAGVNYGYTF
-,TRBV10-1,TRBJ2-2,TRBD2,TGCGCCAGCAGTGAACTAGCGGGGGGCACCGGGGAGCTGTTTTTT,CASSELAGGTGELFF
-,TRBV5-4,TRBJ2-5,-,TGTGCCAGCAGCTCTATAGCGATCCAAGAGACCCAGTACTTC,CASSSIAIQETQYF